This T cell receptor beta chain emerged from a study of T cells in Graves' hyperthyroidism and ophthalmopathy (dated by TCRdb to about 2019). With regard to the full study: To identify TCR V-J signatures that set the groups apart, the researchers used a discovery cohort of 100 or so patients, made up of approximately 43 with Graves' ophthalmopathy and about 60 with stable Graves' hyperthyroidism. Prospective prediction of ophthalmopathy was tested in an independent validation cohort consisting of about 20 hyperthyroidism patients and approximately 16 patients who later progressed to ophthalmopathy. The approximately 90 discovery patients were divided at random into training and test sets in a 7:3 ratio. In roughly six Graves' hyperthyroidism patients, the study also compared T-cell repertoires from thyroid tissue with T-cell repertoires from blood. Following sampling, methimazole starting at 30 mg daily was given to hyperthyroidism patients, and high-dose intravenous methylprednisolone was given to ophthalmopathy patients. The paper reports TCR Vbeta CDR3 sequencing of over 120 peripheral blood samples: approximately 41 ophthalmopathy, about 75 hyperthyroidism and approximately 17 progressor patients. Overall study results and their limits: In validation, progression to ophthalmopathy was predicted by the model with 65% to 71% sensitivity and approximately 78% specificity, a median of around 5.9 months before onset. Sample size was not statistically predetermined, and blinding of investigators to group allocation was not performed. Most expanded thyroid clonotypes (frequency above 0.001) were also found in blood, which suggests that blood repertoires may mirror thyroid immune responses. Ophthalmopathy was separated from stable hyperthyroidism by a 13 V-J signature model, with about 86% sensitivity and approximately 81% specificity obtained in cross-validation and 80%/75% obtained in testing.

The study excluded patients with uncontrolled infections, other autoimmune diseases, pregnancy or lactation. Diagnoses relied on clinical symptoms, serum thyroxine and TRAb, thyroid ultrasound and orbital computed tomography. Total RNA was extracted using Trizol reagent, and RNA quality was assessed on an Agilent 2100 Bioanalyzer. The TCR beta CDR3 regions were amplified from the RNA transcripts. The TCR CDR3 was subjected to a first round of RT-PCR using the HTBI primer set and the Qiagen OneStep RT-PCR kit. The libraries were constructed in a second round of multiplex PCR and then size-selected and purified. Libraries were sequenced paired-end with 100 bp reads on an Illumina HiSeq2000. The original pipeline was this. Raw data were processed with SOAPnuke, discarding reads with adapters, uncalled bases, mean Phred below 15, or no exact constant-primer or identifier match. COPE v1.2.5 was used to merge the high-quality paired reads, and each unique nucleotide sequence was defined as a clonotype. MiTCR v1.1 was used to align the clonotypes against IMGT TRBV, TRBD and TRBJ reference segments. Only V-J combinations with frequency above 0.0001, covering about 99% of repertoires, were analysed. A TCS score was defined as the ratio between F50 (clonal expansion) and ExV (chaos), using BLOSUM62-based TCRdist between CDR3 peptides within each V-J. Welch's t-statistics and random forest reduced just over 500 V-J features to roughly 13, which were used in a naive Bayes classifier (R e1071). The similarity between thyroid and blood repertoires was quantified using the Morisita-Horn index. The public sequencing data were trimmed at Q25 with fastp and processed into clonotypes with MiXCR by TCRdb, which kept only in-frame beta chains. Identical CDR3 protein sequences are pooled into one entry, listed with their most common genes and DNA. TCRdb's processing, not the study's, gives the V and J calls here. In this sample the table shows 550,000 to 700,000 distinct CDR3 sequences, 46% of which occur a single time. The ten top clones hold around a fifth of the sample.

V is clipped by 0 bases and J by 2 bases, and the sequence between their germline boundaries is 12 bases long. There are 15 amino acids in the CDR3, from cysteine to phenylalanine inclusive. CDR3 DNA only is kept here, 45 bases in frame from base 1. CDR1 SGHRS and CDR2 YFSETQ were looked up in the germline V gene. This clonotype has at least ten counts. This clone's antigen is unknown. No base qualities exist here, and no much larger clone lies one base off it. The sequence is built from TRBV5-1 and TRBJ2-7; the D match is possibly TRBD1 or TRBD2, with 6 bases aligned in each. The sample comprised peripheral blood or thyroid tissue (not recorded which). The sequence came from an adult woman with Graves' disease, either hyperthyroidism or ophthalmopathy (not recorded which). This receptor has the CDR3 CASSLAPGGTYEQYF. The bases are TGCGCCAGCAGCTTGGCACCCGGGGGCACCTACGAGCAGTACTTC.